The rows below give T cell receptor beta chains drawn from one sample of a study of T-cell reconstitution after alpha-beta-depleted transplantation in children. TCRdb re-called the PCR reads with MiXCR, one entry per CDR3 protein. The sample has just under 350,000 distinct CDR3 sequences; under 20% are singletons. The source was PBMCs, mostly from graft donor cells, collected 360 days after TCRalphabeta/CD19-depleted stem cell transplant. The receptor set was obtained from a male patient aged 2 to 9 who had a stem cell transplant for acute lymphoblastic leukemia, so the T cells may come from the graft donor. Each CDR3 is given with its conserved first and last residue. Fields, in order: CDR3 length, V gene, J gene, clone size, D gene, CDR3 DNA, CDR3 protein. D genes are given only for firm matches. The size field is filled for only some rows; it gives once, few, many or a size class.

CDR3 length: 17
V gene: TRBV4-3
J gene: TRBJ2-7
clone size: few
D gene: TRBD2
CDR3 DNA: TGCGCCAGCAGCCAAGATCGGGAGGGCAGCTTATCTTACGAGCAGTACTTC
CDR3 protein: CASSQDREGSLSYEQYF

CDR3 length: 15
V gene: TRBV28
J gene: TRBJ2-7
clone size: NA
D gene: NA
CDR3 DNA: TGTGCCAGCAGTTTAGGGGGGACTCCTCCCTACGAGCAGTACTTC
CDR3 protein: CASSLGGTPPYEQYF

CDR3 length: 17
V gene: TRBV5-1
J gene: TRBJ2-5
clone size: NA
D gene: NA
CDR3 DNA: TGCGCCAGCAGCTTGGCTCCGACTAGTAATACCCAAGAGACCCAGTACTTC
CDR3 protein: CASSLAPTSNTQETQYF

CDR3 length: 16
V gene: TRBV24-1
J gene: TRBJ2-7
clone size: few
D gene: TRBD1
CDR3 DNA: TGTGCCACCAGTGATCAAACCGGGACAGGGAGGTACGAGCAGTACTTC
CDR3 protein: CATSDQTGTGRYEQYF

CDR3 length: 17
V gene: TRBV19
J gene: TRBJ1-5
clone size: few
D gene: NA
CDR3 DNA: TGTGCCAGTAGTATCCCCGTGGGGGGCTATAGCAATCAGCCCCAGCATTTT
CDR3 protein: CASSIPVGGYSNQPQHF

CDR3 length: 16
V gene: TRBV5-1
J gene: TRBJ2-6
clone size: once
D gene: TRBD1
CDR3 DNA: TGCGCCAGCAGCTTGCTACAGGGGGCTGGGGCCAACGTCCTGACTTTC
CDR3 protein: CASSLLQGAGANVLTF

CDR3 length: 15
V gene: TRBV4-1
J gene: TRBJ2-7
clone size: NA
D gene: NA
CDR3 DNA: TGCGCCAGCAGCCAAGTTTGGACTCCGTCCTACGAGCAGTACTTC
CDR3 protein: CASSQVWTPSYEQYF

CDR3 length: 14
V gene: TRBV4-1
J gene: TRBJ2-7
clone size: many
D gene: TRBD1
CDR3 DNA: TGCGCCAGCAGCCCCGGACAGGGGTGGGACGAGCAGTACTTC
CDR3 protein: CASSPGQGWDEQYF

CDR3 length: 17
V gene: TRBV4-2
J gene: TRBJ2-2
clone size: few
D gene: NA
CDR3 DNA: TGTGCCAGCAGAAATCGGGGGAGCGGTGGGTGGGCCGGGGAGCTGTTTTTT
CDR3 protein: CASRNRGSGGWAGELFF

CDR3 length: 15
V gene: TRBV13
J gene: TRBJ2-1
clone size: few
D gene: TRBD2
CDR3 DNA: TGTGCCAGCAGCCCCGTAGAGCGGGACTACAATGAGCAGTTCTTC
CDR3 protein: CASSPVERDYNEQFF

CDR3 length: 17
V gene: TRBV12-3/TRBV12-4
J gene: TRBJ2-6
clone size: many
D gene: NA
CDR3 DNA: TGTGCCAGCAGTTTAGGGACTATCGTCTCTGGGGCCAACGTCCTGACTTTC
CDR3 protein: CASSLGTIVSGANVLTF

CDR3 length: 16
V gene: TRBV14
J gene: TRBJ2-1
clone size: many
D gene: NA
CDR3 DNA: TGTGCCAGCAGCCAAGAGGCGTATAGGCCCTACAATGAGCAGTTCTTC
CDR3 protein: CASSQEAYRPYNEQFF

CDR3 length: 16
V gene: TRBV3-1
J gene: TRBJ2-7
clone size: NA
D gene: TRBD2
CDR3 DNA: TGTGTCAGCAGCCTAACTAGCGGGAGGACAACCTACGAGCAGTACTTC
CDR3 protein: CVSSLTSGRTTYEQYF

CDR3 length: 15
V gene: TRBV27
J gene: TRBJ2-5
clone size: few
D gene: TRBD2
CDR3 DNA: TGTGCCAGCAGTATGACTAGCGGGAGATATGAGACCCAGTACTTC
CDR3 protein: CASSMTSGRYETQYF

CDR3 length: 12
V gene: TRBV7-2
J gene: TRBJ1-1
clone size: NA
D gene: NA
CDR3 DNA: TGTGCCAGCAGGAGGGGTGCCACTGAAGCTTTCTTT
CDR3 protein: CASRRGATEAFF

CDR3 length: 16
V gene: TRBV3-1
J gene: TRBJ2-1
clone size: few
D gene: TRBD2
CDR3 DNA: TGTGCCAGCAGCCAAGGGCTAGCGGGAGGGAACAATGAGCAGTTCTTC
CDR3 protein: CASSQGLAGGNNEQFF

CDR3 length: 14
V gene: TRBV3-1
J gene: TRBJ1-5
clone size: few
D gene: NA
CDR3 DNA: TGTGCCAGCAGCCAAGGAGCGAGCAATCAGCCCCAGCATTTT
CDR3 protein: CASSQGASNQPQHF

CDR3 length: 15
V gene: TRBV28
J gene: TRBJ1-2
clone size: NA
D gene: NA
CDR3 DNA: TGTGCCAGCACCGAAACAGACGGCGATAACTATGGCTACACCTTC
CDR3 protein: CASTETDGDNYGYTF

CDR3 length: 14
V gene: TRBV7-1
J gene: TRBJ2-5
clone size: NA
D gene: TRBD1
CDR3 DNA: TGTGCCAGCAGCTACGCCGACAGGGCGGTGACCCAGTACTTC
CDR3 protein: CASSYADRAVTQYF

CDR3 length: 15
V gene: TRBV4-3
J gene: TRBJ1-4
clone size: NA
D gene: NA
CDR3 DNA: TGCGCCAGCAGCCTCTCTGGGGGGGGAGATGAAAAACTGTTTTTT
CDR3 protein: CASSLSGGGDEKLFF

CDR3 length: 13
V gene: TRBV7-9
J gene: TRBJ1-4
clone size: few
D gene: NA
CDR3 DNA: TGTGCCAGCAGCTTGCACAGGAATGAAAAACTGTTTTTT
CDR3 protein: CASSLHRNEKLFF

CDR3 length: 11
V gene: TRBV20-1
J gene: TRBJ2-3
clone size: many
D gene: NA
CDR3 DNA: TGCAGTGCTGAAAACGCAGATACGCAGTATTTT
CDR3 protein: CSAENADTQYF

CDR3 length: 15
V gene: TRBV28
J gene: TRBJ2-7
clone size: many
D gene: NA
CDR3 DNA: TGTGCCAGCAGTGCCCTCTTACAGGGACCCTACGAGCAGTACTTC
CDR3 protein: CASSALLQGPYEQYF